A selection of T cell receptor beta chains follows, all from one sample in a study of somatic mutations in cytotoxic T cells in rheumatoid arthritis. Profiling relied on immunoSEQ multiplex PCR, and the TCRdb table lists in-frame clones only, not all of them. The profile covers approximately 23,000 clones, with more than 65% appearing a single time and about 11% taken by the ten largest. Source material: CD8+ T cells sorted from blood. The receptors derive from an adult with rheumatoid arthritis. CDR3s include the opening cysteine and the closing phenylalanine or tryptophan. The D gene is left open where the match is weak. The size of a clone is reported for some rows only, either as once, few or many, or as a class for expanded clones.

j_call d_call clone_size v_call cdr3_nt cdr3_aa
TRBJ1-6 . . TRBV6-5 TGTGCCAGCAGTTACTCGGGGAGGTTGGGGGCACCCCTCCACTTT CASSYSGRLGAPLHF
TRBJ2-7 . . TRBV5-1 TGCGCCAGCAGCTTCGTCGTGTTCTCCTACGAGCAGTACTTC CASSFVVFSYEQYF
TRBJ1-1 . . TRBV2 TGTGCCAGCGACAGGAGGGCAGAAAGTCCGAGCACTGAAGCTTTCTTT CASDRRAESPSTEAFF
TRBJ2-2 . . TRBV18 TGTGCCAGCTCATCTACATTACCGGGACGAGACACCGGGGAGCTGTTTTTT CASSSTLPGRDTGELFF
TRBJ1-2 . . TRBV7-9 TGTGCCAGCGGGGGGGGTGGATCTCGTGGCTACACCTTC CASGGGGSRGYTF
TRBJ1-5 . . TRBV5-6 TGTGCCAGCAGCTTGGGCAGCAATCAGCCCCAGCATTTT CASSLGSNQPQHF
TRBJ1-2 . once TRBV27 TGTGCCAGCAGCCCCGGGGCTAACTATGGCTACACCTTC CASSPGANYGYTF
TRBJ2-7 TRBD2 few TRBV5-4 TGTGCCAGCAGTGCCGGGACTAGCGGCACCTACGAGCAGTACTTC CASSAGTSGTYEQYF
TRBJ2-7 . . TRBV18 TGTGCCAGCTCACCACCTCAGAGCTACGAGCAGTACTTC CASSPPQSYEQYF
TRBJ1-2 . . TRBV5-6 TGTGCCAGCAGCTTGGTTTCAACGTACTATGGCTACACCTTC CASSLVSTYYGYTF
TRBJ2-3 TRBD2 once TRBV11-3 TGTGCCAGCAGCCCCCGGACTAGCGGGGGTAGCACAGATACGCAGTATTTT CASSPRTSGGSTDTQYF
TRBJ1-2 TRBD1 few TRBV4-1 TGCGCCAGCAGCCAAGGGTCGGGGGGACAGAACTATGGCTACACCTTC CASSQGSGGQNYGYTF
TRBJ1-2 TRBD1 few TRBV6-1 TGTGCCAGCATGGACAGGACAGGAGGCTACACCTTC CASMDRTGGYTF
TRBJ2-7 TRBD1 . TRBV4-2 TGTGCCAGCAGCCAAGATCAGGGGGACATAATGTGGCAGTACTTC CASSQDQGDIMWQYF
TRBJ2-7 TRBD1 few TRBV11-2 TGTGCCAGCATCTTAGGGACAGGGAGTGGAGAGCAGTACTTC CASILGTGSGEQYF
TRBJ2-3 . . TRBV4-3 TGCGCCAGCAGCCAAGCGGATGGCACAGATACGCAGTATTTT CASSQADGTDTQYF
TRBJ2-1 TRBD1 . TRBV19 TGTGCCAGTAGCCCAGCCGGGACAGGGCCAGGGGCCTACAATGAGCAGTTCTTC CASSPAGTGPGAYNEQFF
TRBJ1-1 TRBD1 few TRBV6-5 TGTGCCAGCAGTATACAGGGGGCCACTGAAGCTTTCTTT CASSIQGATEAFF
TRBJ2-7 TRBD2 . TRBV4-1 TGCGCCAGCAGCCAGACTAGCGACTCCTACGAGCAGTACTTC CASSQTSDSYEQYF
TRBJ2-1 . . TRBV7-9 TGTGCCAGCAGTTTGGGGGCTGGCTACAATGAGCAGTTCTTC CASSLGAGYNEQFF
TRBJ1-1 TRBD1 . TRBV5-1 TGCGCCAGCAGCTTACTGGGACAGACCGAAGGAACTGAAGCTTTCTTT CASSLLGQTEGTEAFF
TRBJ1-1 . . TRBV10-1 TGCGCCAGCAGTGGAGACTCAAGCCCTGGGAACACTGAAGCTTTCTTT CASSGDSSPGNTEAFF
TRBJ2-5 TRBD1 few TRBV7-9 TGTGCCAGCAGGCAAGGGACAGGGCTTCAAGAGACCCAGTACTTC CASRQGTGLQETQYF
TRBJ2-7 . . TRBV7-2 TGTGCCAGCAGCTCGATTTCATTCGGGGGCGGCTACGAGCAGTACTTC CASSSISFGGGYEQYF
TRBJ2-3 . . TRBV27 TGTGCCAGCAGTTTTGTTTCTGGCACAGATACGCAGTATTTT CASSFVSGTDTQYF
TRBJ2-7 . . TRBV6-5 TGTGCCAGCAGGGCCGGACGCTTTAGCGAGCAGTACTTC CASRAGRFSEQYF
TRBJ1-3 . . TRBV6-1 TGTGCCAGCAGTGAAGTCGGCAGACTGCACTCTGGAAACACCATATATTTT CASSEVGRLHSGNTIYF
TRBJ2-5 . . TRBV6-5 TGTGCCAGCAGTTACTCGCGCGTACAGTACTTC CASSYSRVQYF
TRBJ2-2 TRBD2 . TRBV6-4 TGTGCCAGCAGTCTCGGGGGGGAAACCGGGGAGCTGTTTTTT CASSLGGETGELFF
TRBJ1-5 . . TRBV7-8 TGTGCCAGCAGCCTACTCAATCAGCCCCAGCATTTT CASSLLNQPQHF
TRBJ2-3 . . TRBV9 TGTGCCAGCAGCATCACGGCAGATACGCAGTATTTT CASSITADTQYF
TRBJ2-7 . . TRBV4-1 TGCGCCAGCAGCCAAGATCTGTCGTTGGGGAGCTCCTACGAGCAGTACTTC CASSQDLSLGSSYEQYF
TRBJ2-2 . . TRBV6-6 TGTGCCAGCAGTCAAGGGTTGATCGGGGAGCTGTTTTTT CASSQGLIGELFF
TRBJ2-2 . . TRBV9 TGTGCCAGCAGCGTCGCCCGGGACCCTCGGAACACCGGGGAGCTGTTTTTT CASSVARDPRNTGELFF
TRBJ1-2 TRBD1 . TRBV27 TGTGCCAGCAGTTTGGGGACAGGGCATTTTGGCTACACCTTC CASSLGTGHFGYTF
TRBJ2-3 TRBD2 . TRBV6-4 TGTGCCAGCAGCCAGACTAGCGGGGCTTCAGATACGCAGTATTTT CASSQTSGASDTQYF
TRBJ2-7 . . TRBV11-2 TGTGCCAGCAGCCGAGAGGGGGGGAGGGGCTACGAGCAGTACTTC CASSREGGRGYEQYF
TRBJ2-2 . . TRBV6-5 TGTGCCAGCACGACCGACGGCGGGGCCGGGGAGCTGTTTTTT CASTTDGGAGELFF
TRBJ2-1 . . TRBV9 TGTGCCAGCAGCCGAAGTAGGGGGGCCTACAATGAGCAGTTCTTC CASSRSRGAYNEQFF
TRBJ2-1 . once TRBV21-1 TGTGCCAACCCCTCAGGGGAGAGGGGGAATGAGCAGTTCTTC CANPSGERGNEQFF
TRBJ2-3 TRBD2 . TRBV9 TGTGCCAGCAGCTTCCGGGGGGGGTCAGATACGCAGTATTTT CASSFRGGSDTQYF
TRBJ2-7 . . TRBV11-2 TGTGCCAGCAGCCTTTCGGACGGACCCTACGAGCAGTACTTC CASSLSDGPYEQYF
TRBJ1-5 TRBD1 . TRBV27 TGTGCCAGCAGTTCCGGACAGGGTGGGCAGCAGCCCCAGCATTTT CASSSGQGGQQPQHF
TRBJ1-5 TRBD1 medium-sized TRBV5-6 TGTGCCAGCAGCTACGGGACAGGTCTTCAGCCCCAGCATTTT CASSYGTGLQPQHF